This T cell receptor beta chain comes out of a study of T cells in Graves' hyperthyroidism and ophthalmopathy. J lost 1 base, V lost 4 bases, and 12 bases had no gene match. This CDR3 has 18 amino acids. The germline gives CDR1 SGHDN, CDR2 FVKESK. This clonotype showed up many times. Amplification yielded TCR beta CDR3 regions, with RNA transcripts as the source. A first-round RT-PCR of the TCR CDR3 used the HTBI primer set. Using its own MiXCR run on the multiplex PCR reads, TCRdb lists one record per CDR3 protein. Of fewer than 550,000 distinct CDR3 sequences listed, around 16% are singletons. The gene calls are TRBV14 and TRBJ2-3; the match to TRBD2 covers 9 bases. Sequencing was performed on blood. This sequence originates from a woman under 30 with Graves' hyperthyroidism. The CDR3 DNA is TGTGCCAGCAGCCCCCTCCTTGCTAGCGGGACTGGCACAGATACGCAGTATTTT. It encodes CASSPLLASGTGTDTQYF.